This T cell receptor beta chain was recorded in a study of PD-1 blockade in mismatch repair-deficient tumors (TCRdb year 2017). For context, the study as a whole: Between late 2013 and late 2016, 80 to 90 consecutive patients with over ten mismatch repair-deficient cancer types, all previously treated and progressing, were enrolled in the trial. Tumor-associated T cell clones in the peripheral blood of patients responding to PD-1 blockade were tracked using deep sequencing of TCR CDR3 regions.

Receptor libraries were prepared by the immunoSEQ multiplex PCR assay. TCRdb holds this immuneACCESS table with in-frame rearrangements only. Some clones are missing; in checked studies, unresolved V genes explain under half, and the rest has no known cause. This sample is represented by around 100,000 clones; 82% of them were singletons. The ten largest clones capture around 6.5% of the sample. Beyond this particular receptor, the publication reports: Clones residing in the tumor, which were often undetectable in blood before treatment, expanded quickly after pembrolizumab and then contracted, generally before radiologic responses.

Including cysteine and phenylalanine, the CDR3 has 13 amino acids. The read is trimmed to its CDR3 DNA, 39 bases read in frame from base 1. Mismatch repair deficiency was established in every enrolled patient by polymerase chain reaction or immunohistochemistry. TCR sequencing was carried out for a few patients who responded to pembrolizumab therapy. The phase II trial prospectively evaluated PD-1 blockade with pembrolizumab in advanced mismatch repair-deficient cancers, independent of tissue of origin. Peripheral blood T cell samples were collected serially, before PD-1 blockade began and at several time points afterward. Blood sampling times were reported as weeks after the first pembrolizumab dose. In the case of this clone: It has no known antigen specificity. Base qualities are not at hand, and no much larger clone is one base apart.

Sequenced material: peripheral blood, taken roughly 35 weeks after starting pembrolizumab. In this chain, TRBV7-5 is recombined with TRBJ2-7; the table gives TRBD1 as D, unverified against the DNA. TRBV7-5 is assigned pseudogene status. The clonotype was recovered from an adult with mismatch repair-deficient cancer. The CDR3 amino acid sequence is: CASESRNSYEQYF. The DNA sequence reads TGTGCCAGCGAAAGCAGGAATTCCTACGAGCAGTACTTC.